This record covers a single TCR beta chain. Antigen unknown. Each subset's genomic DNA was shared equally among a number of immunoSEQ plates. The repertoire was sequenced with immunoSEQ multiplex PCR; TCRdb's copy has only in-frame clones and lacks some. The sample carries around 1.6 million clones, under 99% recorded once. Germline V gives CDR1 GTSNPN, CDR2 SVGIG (reference sequence). V lost 3 bases and J lost 5, with 7 bases in between. The CDR3 spans 11 residues. This specimen comes from a study of shared clonotypes between healthy human individuals. Study-wide points: Sample collection involved blood only; tissue repertoires are likely different. Read depth was anticipated to influence clonotype sharing among donors.

This rearrangement joins TRBV30 to TRBJ2-5; no definite D call. Specimen: naive CD4+ T cells sorted from blood. Subset meaning: CD45RA+ positively selected. This sequence was found in a man aged 30-40 years in good health. The chain's CDR3 is CAWRVVETQYF. The DNA for the CDR3 is TGTGCCTGGAGGGTGGTGGAGACCCAGTACTTC. The variable domain in full, with the rest retrieved from reference TRBV30 and TRBJ2-5, is SQTIHQWPATLVQPVGSPLSLECTVEGTSNPNLYWYRQAAGRGLQLLFYSVGIGQISSEVPQNLSASRPQDRQFILSSKKLLLSDSGFYLCAWRVVETQYFGPGTRLLVL.